This TCR beta chain appears in the sequencing data of a study of blood T cell repertoires in COVID-19. Study background: There were acute and convalescent COVID-19 samples, and they came from the United States, Italy and Spain. PBMCs, B-cell-depleted T cells, or T cells provided the cDNA or gDNA that made up the material.

Authors' analysis steps: How many nucleated cells were present was estimated from reference gene primer amplification. Profiled with immunoSEQ multiplex PCR; TCRdb holds only in-frame clones, not every one. The DNA was the basis for D and trimming; V, J and clone size are from that table. The sample consists of some 150,000 clones, more than 70% of them appearing once. Germline lookup yields CDR1 MNHEY and CDR2 SVGAGI. The CDR3 runs 14 residues. The ends were cut back, 2 bases at V and 4 bases at J, with 11 bases in the middle. The sequence came from a man in his 60s with acute or convalescent COVID-19. Material for sequencing was peripheral blood. The gene calls are TRBV6-5 and TRBJ1-2; D may be TRBD1 (5 bases). CDR3 in amino acids: CASSYGAGPYGYTF. The CDR3 DNA reads as TGTGCCAGCAGTTACGGGGCAGGGCCCTATGGCTACACCTTC.